These T cell receptor beta chains were read from a single sample in a study of blood T cell repertoires in COVID-19. Sequencing was performed with immunoSEQ multiplex PCR; in TCRdb, only in-frame clones are kept and a portion is missing. This sample has more than 45,000 clones, with roughly 84% found just once. The sequencing sample was made of peripheral blood. The receptors were sampled from an elderly man with COVID-19, enrolled during active disease. Both conserved end residues are part of each CDR3. The order of the fields is D gene, J gene, V gene, CDR3 length, clone size, CDR3 DNA, CDR3 protein. The D gene is left open where the match is weak. Clone size appears in some rows only: once, few, many, or a class for an expanded clone.

d_gene: -; j_gene: TRBJ1-4; v_gene: TRBV4-3; len: 15; abundance: -; CDR3nt: TGCGCCAGCAGCCAAGATTTACAGATTAATGAAAAACTGTTTTTT; CDR3aa: CASSQDLQINEKLFF
d_gene: TRBD1; j_gene: TRBJ1-1; v_gene: TRBV2; len: 13; abundance: few; CDR3nt: TGTGCCAGGATGGAACAGGGGGCCTCTGAAGCTTTCTTT; CDR3aa: CARMEQGASEAFF
d_gene: -; j_gene: TRBJ1-2; v_gene: TRBV7-3; len: 15; abundance: few; CDR3nt: TGTGCCAGCAGCCCCCATAATGGGGGGACCTATGGCTACACCTTC; CDR3aa: CASSPHNGGTYGYTF
d_gene: -; j_gene: TRBJ1-2; v_gene: TRBV4-2; len: 14; abundance: -; CDR3nt: TGTGCCAGCAGTCGCGATACAGGATACTATGGCTACACCTTC; CDR3aa: CASSRDTGYYGYTF
d_gene: -; j_gene: TRBJ2-5; v_gene: TRBV5-1; len: 13; abundance: -; CDR3nt: TGCGCCAGCAGCCCGCAACTGTGGGAGACCCAGTACTTC; CDR3aa: CASSPQLWETQYF
d_gene: TRBD1; j_gene: TRBJ1-2; v_gene: TRBV30; len: 15; abundance: few; CDR3nt: TGTGCCTGGACACACGGGGGACAGGGTAACTATGGCTACACCTTC; CDR3aa: CAWTHGGQGNYGYTF
d_gene: -; j_gene: TRBJ1-5; v_gene: TRBV6-2/TRBV6-3; len: 13; abundance: -; CDR3nt: TGTGCCAGCAGTTGGGGTAGCGATCAGCCCCAGCATTTT; CDR3aa: CASSWGSDQPQHF
d_gene: -; j_gene: TRBJ1-4; v_gene: TRBV6-1; len: 14; abundance: -; CDR3nt: TGTGCCAGCAGCGAAGGCAGGGGAGGGGAAAAACTGTTTTTT; CDR3aa: CASSEGRGGEKLFF
d_gene: TRBD1; j_gene: TRBJ2-3; v_gene: TRBV27; len: 17; abundance: -; CDR3nt: TGTGCCAGCAGTTTACGACAGGACAGGGTGTTAACAGATACGCAGTATTTT; CDR3aa: CASSLRQDRVLTDTQYF
d_gene: TRBD2; j_gene: TRBJ2-1; v_gene: TRBV9; len: 15; abundance: once; CDR3nt: TGTGCCAGCAGCGTACTAGCGGACTCCTACAATGAGCAGTTCTTC; CDR3aa: CASSVLADSYNEQFF
d_gene: -; j_gene: TRBJ1-2; v_gene: TRBV14; len: 14; abundance: -; CDR3nt: TGTGCCAGCAGCCAAGGAACAGGGCCCTATGGCTACACCTTC; CDR3aa: CASSQGTGPYGYTF
d_gene: -; j_gene: TRBJ1-2; v_gene: TRBV24-1; len: 13; abundance: once; CDR3nt: TGTGCCACCAGTGATACACAGATGAGCGGCTACACCTTC; CDR3aa: CATSDTQMSGYTF
d_gene: TRBD1; j_gene: TRBJ2-5; v_gene: TRBV12-5; len: 13; abundance: -; CDR3nt: TGTGCTAGTGGTTGGACAGGCGGGGAGACCCAGTACTTC; CDR3aa: CASGWTGGETQYF
d_gene: -; j_gene: TRBJ1-5; v_gene: TRBV4-2; len: 18; abundance: -; CDR3nt: TGTGCCAGCAGCCAAGATGTGGGGGGGTTGTTTAGCAATCAGCCCCAGCATTTT; CDR3aa: CASSQDVGGLFSNQPQHF
d_gene: TRBD1; j_gene: TRBJ1-5; v_gene: TRBV27; len: 15; abundance: -; CDR3nt: TGTGCCAGCAGTTCCCAAGGGACAGGGAATCAGCCCCAGCATTTT; CDR3aa: CASSSQGTGNQPQHF
d_gene: TRBD1; j_gene: TRBJ1-1; v_gene: TRBV20-1; len: 15; abundance: -; CDR3nt: TGCAGTGCTAGTGGGGGGACAGAGAAGAACACTGAAGCTTTCTTT; CDR3aa: CSASGGTEKNTEAFF
d_gene: -; j_gene: TRBJ2-5; v_gene: TRBV5-1; len: 15; abundance: -; CDR3nt: TGCGCCAGCATCCTTTCAGGGGTATTAGGGGAGACCCAGTACTTC; CDR3aa: CASILSGVLGETQYF
d_gene: -; j_gene: TRBJ2-5; v_gene: TRBV28; len: 16; abundance: once; CDR3nt: TGTGCCAGCAGCCAGCCCGGGACACCAAAGGAAGAGACCCAGTACTTC; CDR3aa: CASSQPGTPKEETQYF
d_gene: -; j_gene: TRBJ2-2; v_gene: TRBV7-7; len: 13; abundance: -; CDR3nt: TGTGCCAGCAGCTTAGCGGGCACCGGGGGGCTGTTTTTT; CDR3aa: CASSLAGTGGLFF
d_gene: TRBD2; j_gene: TRBJ2-7; v_gene: TRBV28; len: 17; abundance: few; CDR3nt: TGTGCCAGCAGTTTTGGCACCACTAGCGGGGACCCCTACGAGCAGTACTTC; CDR3aa: CASSFGTTSGDPYEQYF
d_gene: -; j_gene: TRBJ1-5; v_gene: TRBV7-2; len: 12; abundance: -; CDR3nt: TGTGCCAGCAGCTTAGACCGGGGGCCCCAGCATTTT; CDR3aa: CASSLDRGPQHF
d_gene: -; j_gene: TRBJ2-6; v_gene: TRBV19; len: 14; abundance: many; CDR3nt: TGTGCCTCTAATCGGGGTTATGGGGCCAACGTCCTGACTTTC; CDR3aa: CASNRGYGANVLTF
d_gene: -; j_gene: TRBJ1-6; v_gene: TRBV19; len: 15; abundance: -; CDR3nt: TGTGCCAGTAGTCCGCCGGGGAATCATAATTCACCCCTCCACTTT; CDR3aa: CASSPPGNHNSPLHF
d_gene: -; j_gene: TRBJ1-3; v_gene: TRBV28; len: 14; abundance: -; CDR3nt: TGTGCCAGCAGTTTTTGGGGGCGAGGAAACACCATATATTTT; CDR3aa: CASSFWGRGNTIYF
d_gene: -; j_gene: TRBJ1-2; v_gene: TRBV5-6; len: 11; abundance: -; CDR3nt: TGTGCCAGCAGCTCCCCGCAGGGCTGGGGCTTC; CDR3aa: CASSSPQGWGF
d_gene: -; j_gene: TRBJ2-4; v_gene: TRBV5-4; len: 12; abundance: -; CDR3nt: TGTGCCAGCAGCACCACAGAAAACATTCAGTACTTC; CDR3aa: CASSTTENIQYF
d_gene: -; j_gene: TRBJ1-1; v_gene: TRBV24-1; len: 12; abundance: -; CDR3nt: TGTGCCACATCCTTCGAGTACACTGAAGCTTTCTTT; CDR3aa: CATSFEYTEAFF
d_gene: -; j_gene: TRBJ1-1; v_gene: TRBV30; len: 13; abundance: -; CDR3nt: TGTGCCTCCCGACGCCATGCAGGCACTGAAGCTTTCTTT; CDR3aa: CASRRHAGTEAFF
d_gene: TRBD1; j_gene: TRBJ2-2; v_gene: TRBV12-5; len: 16; abundance: -; CDR3nt: TGTGCTAGTGGTTTGTTTACCGGGACAGGGGTCGGGGAGCTGTTTTTT; CDR3aa: CASGLFTGTGVGELFF